This T cell receptor beta chain was observed in a study of blood T cell repertoires in COVID-19. Study-wide background: Researchers got acute and convalescent COVID-19 samples from the United States, Italy and Spain. Sources were T cells, B-cell-depleted T cells, or PBMCs; the material itself was cDNA or gDNA.

In the study's own analysis: Researchers report that nucleated cell counts were estimated from reference gene primer amplification. TCRdb's table, derived via immunoSEQ multiplex PCR, lists solely in-frame clones and lacks some. That table gives V, J and clone size, and the DNA gave D and trimming. Here the sample spans around 130,000 clones, around nine tenths being singletons. The CDR3 runs to 13 residues. V was pared by 6 bases and J by 5 bases, with 5 bases of the junction left unmatched. In germline, CDR1 is SGHTA, CDR2 FQGTGA. The TCR was taken from a woman aged 45-65 years with acute or convalescent COVID-19. The source material was peripheral blood. The J gene is TRBJ1-1, the V gene TRBV7-3, with 8 nucleotides matching TRBD1. The CDR3 region is CASRFQGATEAFF. The CDR3 nucleotides are TGTGCCAGCAGGTTTCAGGGGGCGACTGAAGCTTTCTTT. The whole variable domain, remainder taken from reference TRBV7-3 and TRBJ1-1, is GAGVSQTPSNKVTEKGKYVELRCDPISGHTALYWYRQSLGQGPEFLIYFQGTGAADDSGLPNDRFFAVRPEGSVSTLKIQRTERGDSAVYLCASRFQGATEAFFGQGTRLTVV.